The 32 T cell receptor beta chains in this list originate from one sample, sequenced in a study of blood T cells in healthy people across ages. It was with a sample-barcoded 5' primer and a J-beta primer mix that a second PCR of roughly 7 to 12 cycles was run. TCRdb analysed the 5' RACE reads with MiXCR anew, one entry per CDR3 protein. The table has 850,000 to 1,000,000 distinct CDR3 sequences, 51% seen once. Sequencing was carried out using blood. All receptors come from a woman aged 55-69 years in good health.

This chain connects TRBV20-1 to TRBJ2-3; 7 nucleotides agree with TRBD2. J gave up 8 bases and V 6 bases, and 14 bases lay outside the gene matches. CDR3 length equals 14 residues. CDR1 and CDR2 (germline): DFQATT, SNEGSKA (reference sequence). The CDR3 here is CSADERDPEGTQYF. In nucleotides, the CDR3 is TGCAGTGCGGACGAGCGGGATCCGGAAGGTACGCAGTATTTT.

This clonotype was detected many times. The chain combines TRBV29-1 with TRBJ2-4; D unresolved. CDR3 size: 15 residues. V was clipped by 3 bases and J by 4 bases, with 16 bases between them. Germline lookup yields CDR1 SQVTM and CDR2 ANQGSEA. The CDR3 here is CSVDLDPSGKNIQYF. In DNA form, the CDR3 reads TGCAGCGTTGATCTAGACCCCAGTGGAAAAAACATTCAGTACTTC. The whole variable domain, remainder taken from reference TRBV29-1 and TRBJ2-4, is SAVISQKPSRDICQRGTSLTIQCQVDSQVTMMFWYRQQPGQSLTLIATANQGSEATYESGFVIDKFPISRPNLTFSTLTVSNMSPEDSSIYLCSVDLDPSGKNIQYFGAGTRLSVL.

In nucleotides, the CDR3 is TGCGCCAGCAGCCAGTTCCCGGGGCCGGATACGCAGTATTTT. It specifies CASSQFPGPDTQYF. The rearrangement joins TRBV4-1 to TRBJ2-3, with D perhaps being TRBD1 or TRBD2 (5 bases each). Germline V CDR1 and CDR2: MGHRA, YSYEKL. The CDR3 consists of 14 residues. Trimming shortened V by 3 bases and J by 6 bases, and 13 bases separated the two germline ends.

The chain is built from TRBV4-1 and TRBJ2-7; D is unclear. Germline CDR1 reads MGHRA; CDR2 reads YSYEKL. The CDR3 loop spans 17 amino acids. Deletions cut 1 base from V and 5 bases from J, with 21 bases between. The CDR3 DNA reads TGCGCCAGCAGCCAAGGGTTAGCTTACTCAATGGTTGACGAGCAGTACTTC. This translates into CASSQGLAYSMVDEQYF.

This clonotype was seen more than once but under ten times. This chain joins TRBV28 and TRBJ2-7, with TRBD1 matching over 7 bases. Per the germline V gene, CDR1 is MDHEN and CDR2 is SYDVKM. There are 14 residues in the CDR3. Trimming took 6 bases from V and 6 from J; bases not matched to a gene: 11. The CDR3 DNA reads as TGTGCCAGCAGACGACGACAGGGTTTAGGCGAGCAGTACTTC. This sequence encodes CASRRRQGLGEQYF.

This clonotype was counted at least ten times. One junction end disagrees with the germline gene, perhaps due to a read error. This chain links TRBV7-9 with TRBJ2-5, with D perhaps given as TRBD1 or TRBD2 (5 bases each). Germline CDR1 reads SEHNR; CDR2 reads FQNEAQ (reference sequence). This CDR3 contains 13 residues. The CDR3 is CASSFGGQETQYF. The CDR3 DNA follows: TGCGCCAGCAGCTTTGGGGGACAAGAGACCCAGTACTTC.

There are a few counts of this clonotype. The chain combines TRBV4-1 with TRBJ2-3; D is unresolved. Germline lookup yields CDR1 MGHRA and CDR2 YSYEKL. This CDR3 spans 14 amino acids. Trimming took off 1 base at V and 5 bases at J, with 10 bases between the two ends. CDR3 in amino acids: CASSQALLVDTQYF. CDR3 nucleotides: TGCGCCAGCAGCCAAGCTCTGTTGGTAGATACGCAGTATTTT.

This clonotype was picked up one time. This chain connects TRBV29-1 to TRBJ1-3, with 7 bases matching TRBD1. CDR3 length equals 11 residues. Per the germline V gene, CDR1 is SQVTM and CDR2 is ANQGSEA. For the CDR3, the DNA is TGCAGAACAGGGGTTGGAAACACCATATATTTT. Translation: CRTGVGNTIYF.

This clonotype was seen only a few times. The gene calls are TRBV20-1 and TRBJ2-5; D may be TRBD1 (6 bases). With the DNA end fitting TRBJ2-7 better, the J assignment may be wrong. CDR1 is DFQATT and CDR2 is SNEGSKA in the germline V gene (reference sequence). CDR3 length: 13 residues. CDR3 sequence reads: CSARDARGYEQYF. CDR3 nucleotide sequence: TGCAGTGCTAGGGACGCCAGGGGTTACGAGCAGTACTTC.

This clonotype occurred a few times. The chain is built from TRBV28 and TRBJ2-5; tentative D call: TRBD1 (5 bases). Deletions cut 5 bases from V and 0 bases from J, with 13 bases between. The length of the CDR3 is 15 residues. Germline V CDR1 and CDR2: MDHEN, SYDVKM. This CDR3 reads CASSLGVTDQETQYF. The CDR3, as DNA: TGTGCCAGCAGTCTAGGGGTGACAGACCAAGAGACCCAGTACTTC.

Only a few counts were recorded for this clonotype. This chain uses TRBV29-1 with TRBJ2-1, with D tentatively TRBD1 or TRBD2 (5 bases each). CDR3 length: 14 amino acids. V was clipped by 3 bases and J by 5 bases, with 14 bases between them. Per germline, CDR1 SQVTM and CDR2 ANQGSEA. The CDR3 sequence is CSVDIGALNNEQFF. The CDR3 region has the DNA TGCAGCGTTGATATCGGGGCCCTTAACAATGAGCAGTTCTTC.

This clonotype was observed a few times. The chain employs TRBV5-1 and TRBJ2-7; a weak D match, TRBD1 (6 bases). Per germline, CDR1 SGHRS and CDR2 YFSETQ. CDR3 length: 14 amino acids. V lost 3 bases to trimming and J lost 2 bases, with 12 bases between them. The DNA for the CDR3 is TGCGCCAGCAGCTCCGAGGGACATACCTACGAGCAGTACTTC. Amino acid sequence: CASSSEGHTYEQYF.

This clonotype has only a few counts. J is TRBJ2-3 and V is TRBV6-2 or TRBV6-3; the match to TRBD2 covers 12 bases. The CDR3 consists of 16 residues. V lost 7 bases to trimming and J lost 4 bases; unmatched junction nucleotides: 9. Germline loops: CDR1 MNHEY, CDR2 SVGEGT. CDR3 nucleotide sequence: TGTGCCAGCACCGCCCTAGCGGGAGGGCTATCAGATACGCAGTATTTT. This sequence encodes CASTALAGGLSDTQYF.

This clonotype was seen a few times. The rearrangement uses TRBV29-1 and TRBJ2-3; D is unclear. V shed 4 bases and J shed 4 bases, with 12 bases lying between them. Germline CDR1 and CDR2: SQVTM and ANQGSEA. The CDR3 extends over 13 amino acids. The CDR3 spells CSVGRPDADTQYF. In DNA form, the CDR3 reads TGCAGCGTTGGTCGGCCCGATGCAGATACGCAGTATTTT.

The rearrangement links TRBV2 to TRBJ2-3; TRBD1 is a possible D gene (5 bases). CDR3 length: 15 amino acids. The germline CDR1 and CDR2 sequences are SNHLY and FYNNEI. Trimming shortened V by 2 bases and J by 1 base, and 10 bases separated the two germline ends. CDR3 amino acids: CASSESGQGTDTQYF. CDR3 bases: TGTGCCAGCAGTGAATCCGGACAAGGCACAGATACGCAGTATTTT.

This chain connects TRBV7-8 to TRBJ2-1; no definite D call. Germline V gene sequence: CDR1 SGHVS, CDR2 FQNEAQ. This CDR3 region has 15 residues. Trimming stripped 5 bases from V and 8 bases from J, with 19 bases between. The CDR3 region has the DNA TGTGCCAGCAGCCCCCACCGGCGGAGAGGCGATGAGCAGTTCTTC. This sequence encodes CASSPHRRRGDEQFF.

This clonotype was detected only once. This sequence joins TRBV5-1 and TRBJ2-5; 11 nucleotides agree with TRBD2. Germline V gives CDR1 SGHRS, CDR2 YFSETQ. V trimming: 1 base; J trimming: 5 bases; junction bases outside the gene matches: 13. CDR3 length: 18 amino acids. The CDR3 is CASSLIPASGRPAETQYF. The CDR3 bases are TGCGCCAGCAGCTTGATACCAGCTAGCGGGAGGCCCGCGGAGACCCAGTACTTC.

In its sample, this clonotype was seen a few times. The V and J genes are TRBV4-1 and TRBJ2-5, with TRBD2 matching over 7 bases. Germline V gives CDR1 MGHRA, CDR2 YSYEKL. The CDR3 is 14 amino acids. V lost 1 base and J lost 11; bases outside the gene matches: 10. The CDR3: CASSQATSDTMQYF. The CDR3 DNA reads as TGCGCCAGCAGCCAAGCTACTAGCGACACGATGCAGTACTTC.

This clonotype was observed once. This chain joins TRBV10-3 and TRBJ2-4; maybe TRBD2 (6 bases). Trimming took 8 bases from V and 6 from J, leaving 11 bases between them. The CDR3 is made up of 12 amino acids. Germline CDR1 reads ENHRY; CDR2 reads SYGVKD. The CDR3: CAIPGERNIQYF. The CDR3 coding sequence is TGTGCCATCCCGGGGGAGAGAAACATTCAGTACTTC.

V usage is TRBV28 and J usage is TRBJ2-1, with 7 bases lining up with TRBD2. This CDR3 contains 16 residues. Trimming cost V 5 bases and J 7 bases; bases outside gene matches: 14. The germline V gene encodes CDR1 MDHEN and CDR2 SYDVKM. CDR3 nucleotides: TGTGCCAGCAGTGTAGGACTAGGGAGGGGAGGGAATGAGCAGTTCTTC. Protein sequence: CASSVGLGRGGNEQFF.

The chain joins TRBV20-1 to TRBJ2-5; D remains ambiguous. Germline V lookup: CDR1 DFQATT, CDR2 SNEGSKA (reference sequence). Trimming removed 2 bases from V and 1 base from J, with 14 bases in between. The CDR3 length is 15 residues. DNA for the CDR3: TGCAGTGCTAGACCGCGTGCAGGATCCCAAGAGACCCAGTACTTC. This encodes CSARPRAGSQETQYF.

The gene calls are TRBV9 and TRBJ1-1; D might be TRBD1 (5 bases). This CDR3 comprises 18 residues. Germline V gene data show CDR1 as SGDLS and CDR2 as YYNGEE. Deletions cut 2 bases from V and 0 bases from J, with 20 bases between. CDR3 sequence (DNA): TGTGCCAGCAGCGTCCACGGGGCGATGACCGCCTTGAACACTGAAGCTTTCTTT. This codes for CASSVHGAMTALNTEAFF.

The J gene is TRBJ1-6, the V gene TRBV20-1, with 9 bases identical to TRBD1. V was pared by 0 bases and J by 5 bases, with 8 bases of the junction left unmatched. This CDR3 is 17 amino acids long. CDR1 is DFQATT and CDR2 is SNEGSKA in the germline V gene (reference sequence). CDR3 region: CSARDGDRGFDNSPLHF. CDR3 DNA sequence: TGCAGTGCTAGAGATGGTGACAGGGGGTTCGATAATTCACCCCTCCACTTT.

The genes are TRBV11-2 and TRBJ2-7; TRBD2 matches 13 bases. Germline trimming cut 5 bases from V and 4 bases from J; bases unmatched to any gene: 5. Germline CDR1 SGHAT, CDR2 FQNNGV. There are 15 residues in the CDR3. CDR3 DNA: TGTGCCAGCAGCGGGAGACTAGCGGGAGGTTACGAGCAGTACTTC. Translating gives CASSGRLAGGYEQYF.

The chain employs TRBV6-5 and TRBJ2-3, with D unresolved. V gave up 4 bases and J gave up 2 bases, with 10 bases separating them. The CDR3 spans 14 residues. Per germline, CDR1 MNHEY and CDR2 SVGAGI. The CDR3 DNA reads TGTGCCAGCAGTTCTCTACGACACACAGATACGCAGTATTTT. This translates into CASSSLRHTDTQYF.

The J gene is TRBJ2-1, the V gene TRBV20-1, with TRBD2 identical over 13 bases. Unmatched junction bases numbered 17, after V lost 2 bases and J lost 4 bases. CDR3 length: 20 amino acids. CDR1 DFQATT and CDR2 SNEGSKA come from the germline V gene (reference sequence). CDR3 coding DNA: TGCAGTGCTAGAATCTCGGGACTAGCGGGACGCTTCCCTTTTTACAATGAGCAGTTCTTC. This translates into CSARISGLAGRFPFYNEQFF.

On this clonotype itself: A junction boundary mismatches the germline segment, possibly from a read error. The V call is TRBV7-2, the J call TRBJ2-1; the D call may be TRBD1 or TRBD2 (5 bases each). Germline lookup yields CDR1 SGHTA and CDR2 FQGNSA. This CDR3 spans 18 amino acids. CDR3 in amino acids: CAGSQVVGPGRANNEQFF. CDR3 coding DNA: TGTGCCGGCAGCCAAGTCGTGGGACCGGGACGAGCAAACAATGAGCAGTTCTTC.

The chain uses TRBV27 and TRBJ1-1; D call uncertain. V lost 3 bases and J lost 8, with 13 bases in between. From germline, CDR1 is MNHEY and CDR2 SMNVEV (reference sequence). The CDR3 has 13 amino acids. Here the CDR3 reads CASSFNPSWEAFF. DNA for the CDR3: TGTGCCAGCAGTTTCAATCCGTCCTGGGAAGCTTTCTTT.

V and J are TRBV18 and TRBJ2-7, with D unresolved. The V and J ends lost 3 bases and 6 bases respectively, with 12 bases between them. Germline V CDR1 and CDR2: KGHSH, LQKENI. The CDR3 consists of 13 residues. DNA of the CDR3: TGTGCCAGCTCACCGTCCCAGGTAGGCGAGCAGTACTTC. Translating it yields CASSPSQVGEQYF.

The CDR3 protein is CASRDDSYEQYF. The CDR3, as DNA: TGTGCCAGCAGGGACGACTCCTACGAGCAGTACTTC. This chain joins TRBV28 and TRBJ2-7; D is uncertain. The germline gives CDR1 MDHEN, CDR2 SYDVKM. This CDR3 is 12 amino acids long. V was cut by 6 bases and J by 0 bases, with 6 bases left in between. The full variable domain, in which reference TRBV28 and TRBJ2-7 provide the parts outside the CDR3, is DVKVTQSSRYLVKRTGEKVFLECVQDMDHENMFWYRQDPGLGLRLIYFSYDVKMKEKGDIPEGYSVSREKKERFSLILESASTNQTSMYLCASRDDSYEQYFGPGTRLTVT.

The chain uses TRBV21-1 and TRBJ1-1; TRBD1, the table's D call, lacks a check against the DNA. TRBV21-1 is shown as a pseudogene. The CDR3 spans 13 residues. CDR3 sequence: CASRQGANTEAFF. In DNA, the CDR3 is TGTGCCAGCAGACAGGGGGCGAACACTGAAGCTTTCTTT.

The chain is built from TRBV6-6 and TRBJ2-4, with D possibly being TRBD1 (5 bases). The DNA end lines up better with TRBJ2-7; the J call may be wrong. Germline CDR1 MNHNY, CDR2 SVGAGI (reference sequence). This CDR3 is 14 amino acids long. CDR3 loop: CASSHRRTTYEQYF. CDR3 in DNA: TGTGCCAGCAGCCACAGGAGAACTACCTACGAGCAGTACTTC.